A single TCR beta chain is shown here with its context. Deletions cut 0 bases from V and 3 bases from J, with 8 bases between. CDR3 length: 15 amino acids. The V gene's germline CDR1 is SGHTA and CDR2 FQGNSA. The source of the sample is a study of OX40 agonist ivuxolimab in advanced cancers. Measured with immunoSEQ multiplex PCR; TCRdb has only the in-frame clones, and not every one. The table lists 7,000 to 9,000 clones, roughly 90% of them singletons, with about 16% in the top ten. This specimen consisted of CD4+ or CD8+ T cells sorted from blood, obtained in a trial of the OX40 agonist ivuxolimab. The V and J genes are TRBV7-2 and TRBJ2-2, with D perhaps matching TRBD2 (6 bases). This TCR was sampled from an adult with an advanced solid tumor such as melanoma, head and neck, liver or kidney cancer. The CDR3 sequence: CASSLAERDTGELFF. The CDR3 region has the DNA TGTGCCAGCAGCTTAGCGGAGCGGGACACCGGGGAGCTGTTTTTT.